The 29 T cell receptor beta chains reported below all come from one sample, sequenced in a study of cytomegalovirus exposure and HLA in healthy donors. Primers for the PCR totalled 60 Vbeta and 13 Jbeta. Some clones are missing from TCRdb's copy, which holds only in-frame ones; the method was immunoSEQ multiplex PCR. The sample gives some 96,000 clones, over 60% of which show up once; approximately 8% is in the top ten. Sequencing was performed on PBMCs. The source of these receptors is a female donor in good health and CMV-seronegative.

This clone was counted once. This chain uses TRBV28 with TRBJ2-7, with 9 positions matching TRBD2. V gave up 1 base and J gave up 5 bases; unmatched junction bases: 6. The germline V gene encodes CDR1 MDHEN and CDR2 SYDVKM. This CDR3 is 15 amino acids long. The CDR3 is CASSLSSGTANEQYF. Here the CDR3 DNA reads TGTGCCAGCAGTTTATCTAGCGGGACGGCCAACGAGCAGTACTTC.

This chain uses TRBV5-1 with TRBJ1-1, with D hard to call. Deletions cut 4 bases from V and 1 base from J, with 20 bases between. This CDR3 comprises 17 residues. CDR1 is SGHRS, CDR2 YFSETQ, per germline. The CDR3 loop reads CASSLGFPGYANTEAFF. As DNA, the CDR3 is TGCGCCAGCAGCCTGGGCTTTCCGGGGTACGCGAACACTGAAGCTTTCTTT.

V gene TRBV28 combines with J gene TRBJ1-1, with 11 positions matching TRBD1. The CDR3 loop spans 16 amino acids. In germline, CDR1 is MDHEN, CDR2 SYDVKM. Germline trimming cut 5 bases from V and 0 bases from J; bases unmatched to any gene: 5. The CDR3: CASSPGQGVVNTEAFF. The CDR3 DNA reads TGTGCCAGCAGTCCGGGACAGGGGGTGGTGAACACTGAAGCTTTCTTT.

This clone was seen a handful of times. One end of the junction varies from germline; a read error may be responsible. The rearrangement links TRBV7-9 to TRBJ1-1; 9 nucleotides agree with TRBD1. From germline, CDR1 is SEHNR and CDR2 FQNEAQ (reference sequence). This CDR3 comprises 16 residues. CDR3 residues: CSSSLTGGEGNTEAFF. CDR3 nucleotide sequence: TGTTCCAGCAGCCTTACAGGGGGCGAGGGGAACACTGAAGCTTTCTTT.

The V and J genes are TRBV14 and TRBJ2-1; 13 bases are shared with TRBD2. Germline V gene sequence: CDR1 SGHDN, CDR2 FVKESK. The ends lost 4 bases at V and 3 bases at J; junction bases unmatched: 3. The CDR3 sequence is 16 residues long. In DNA form, the CDR3 reads TGTGCCAGCAGCCTACGGACTAGCGGGGGCTACAATGAGCAGTTCTTC. As protein: CASSLRTSGGYNEQFF.

The chain is built from TRBV11-1 and TRBJ2-7, with TRBD1 identical over 8 bases. CDR3 length: 14 residues. J gave up 3 bases and V 3 bases, and 4 bases lay outside the gene matches. Germline CDR1 SGHAT, CDR2 FQDESV (reference sequence). CDR3 DNA sequence: TGTGCCAGCAGCTTTGGACAGGGAATCTACGAGCAGTACTTC. It encodes CASSFGQGIYEQYF.

J is TRBJ2-7 and V is TRBV7-9; D is uncertain. The CDR3 is 15 residues long. The V end was cut by 2 bases, the J end by 0 bases, with 11 bases between. The germline CDR1 and CDR2 sequences are SEHNR and FQNEAQ (reference sequence). As DNA, the CDR3 is TGTGCCAGCAGCTTAATTGGTGGCAGCTCCTACGAGCAGTACTTC. The encoded protein is CASSLIGGSSYEQYF.

The chain recombines TRBV7-9 with TRBJ1-4; 9 bases fit TRBD1. The J segment lost 8 bases and the V segment lost 6 bases, leaving 7 bases of the junction unmatched. CDR3 length equals 14 residues. The germline V gene has CDR1 SEHNR and CDR2 FQNEAQ (reference sequence). The CDR3 loop reads CASSLQGAVEKLFF. For the CDR3, the DNA is TGTGCCAGCAGTTTACAGGGGGCTGTCGAAAAACTGTTTTTT.

The genes are TRBV5-1 and TRBJ2-3; TRBD2 aligns across 12 bases. This CDR3 is 16 amino acids long. Germline V gene data show CDR1 as SGHRS and CDR2 as YFSETQ. J was trimmed by 2 bases and V by 4 bases; bases with no gene match: 5. CDR3 sequence: CASSPLAGGPTDTQYF. The CDR3 coding sequence is TGCGCCAGCAGCCCTCTAGCGGGGGGGCCCACAGATACGCAGTATTTT.

The chain combines TRBV6-6 with TRBJ1-4; a possible D gene is TRBD1 (5 bases). V gave up 8 bases and J gave up 8 bases, with 15 bases separating them. The germline CDR1 and CDR2 sequences are MNHNY and SVGAGI (reference sequence). The CDR3 consists of 13 residues. CDR3 region: CASRGGGIEKLFF. CDR3 nucleotides: TGTGCCAGCCGTGGCGGGGGGATCGAAAAACTGTTTTTT.

The CDR3 region is CASSSLRGGEAEAFF. CDR3 bases: TGCGCCAGCAGCTCACTCAGGGGAGGGGAGGCTGAAGCTTTCTTT. The genes are TRBV5-1 and TRBJ1-1, with TRBD1 as a possible D gene (6 bases). CDR1 and CDR2 (germline): SGHRS, YFSETQ. CDR3 size: 15 residues. V lost 3 bases and J lost 6, with 18 bases in between. Filled out from reference TRBV5-1 and TRBJ1-1, the complete variable domain reads KAGVTQTPRYLIKTRGQQVTLSCSPISGHRSVSWYQQTPGQGLQFLFEYFSETQRNKGNFPGRFSGRQFSNSRSEMNVSTLELGDSALYLCASSSLRGGEAEAFFGQGTRLTVV.

This clone was observed a single time. The chain recombines TRBV5-6 with TRBJ1-6; TRBD1 might be the D (6 bases). Germline CDR1 SGHDT, CDR2 YYEEEE. Between the trimmed V and J ends, which lost 0 bases and 9 bases, there was a span of 10 bases. The CDR3 length is 14 residues. The DNA of the CDR3 is TGTGCCAGCAGCTTGGTACAGGGAAGTTCACCCCTCCACTTT. This codes for CASSLVQGSSPLHF.

Details on this clone: At the DNA level, this CDR3 is encoded by other sequences in the same sample as well. J is TRBJ2-7 and V is TRBV4-1; TRBD2 aligns across 8 bases. CDR3 size: 13 residues. V was clipped by 1 base and J by 5 bases; unmatched bases: 1. From germline, CDR1 is MGHRA and CDR2 YSYEKL. In DNA form, the CDR3 reads TGCGCCAGCAGCCAAGGAGCGGGGGACGAGCAGTACTTC. It is translated as CASSQGAGDEQYF.

The CDR3 reads CASSSWREGQEQYF. CDR3 in DNA: TGTGCCAGCAGTTCCTGGCGGGAGGGCCAAGAGCAGTACTTC. The chain recombines TRBV27 with TRBJ2-7, with 9 positions matching TRBD2. J lost 7 bases, V lost 4 bases, and 8 bases had no gene match. The CDR3 is 14 amino acids. CDR1 is MNHEY and CDR2 is SMNVEV in the germline V gene (reference sequence).

The chain has TRBV5-1 and TRBJ2-3, with 10 bases that match TRBD2. The germline V gene encodes CDR1 SGHRS and CDR2 YFSETQ. Losses at the gene ends were 4 bases for V and 3 bases for J; bases not matched to a gene: 5. The CDR3 is 15 residues long. Here the CDR3 reads CASSTGGLATDTQYF. CDR3 coding DNA: TGCGCCAGCAGCACAGGGGGACTAGCGACAGATACGCAGTATTTT.

The CDR3 bases are TGTGCCAGCAGCCCCCACAGTCTCGGGGCCAACGTCCTGACTTTC. Translating gives CASSPHSLGANVLTF. The J gene is TRBJ2-6, the V gene TRBV7-2; D is undetermined. This CDR3 contains 15 residues. The germline V gene has CDR1 SGHTA and CDR2 FQGNSA. Trimming removed 5 bases from V and 4 bases from J, with 12 bases in between.

This clone appeared once. The J gene is TRBJ2-7, the V gene TRBV7-8; perhaps TRBD2 as D (6 bases). V lost 0 bases, J lost 3 bases, and 6 bases lay in between. This CDR3 region has 13 residues. The germline V gene encodes CDR1 SGHVS and CDR2 FQNEAQ. Here the CDR3 reads CASSLAGGYEQYF. CDR3 in DNA: TGTGCCAGCAGCTTAGCCGGGGGCTACGAGCAGTACTTC.

The J gene is TRBJ2-1, the V gene TRBV19; 7 bases align to TRBD2. The ends lost 5 bases at V and 0 bases at J; junction bases unmatched: 4. Germline V gene lookup returns CDR1 LNHDA and CDR2 SQIVND (reference sequence). This CDR3 is built from 15 residues. CDR3 nucleotides: TGTGCCAGTAGTTGGCGGGAGAGCTCCTACAATGAGCAGTTCTTC. It specifies CASSWRESSYNEQFF.

This clone was found a few times. The J gene is TRBJ1-4, the V gene TRBV11-3; 7 bases are shared with TRBD1. J was trimmed by 3 bases and V by 4 bases; bases with no gene match: 17. In germline, CDR1 is SGHNT, CDR2 YENEEA. The CDR3 spans 19 residues. CDR3 loop: CASSSGQDKISAANEKLFF. In DNA form, the CDR3 reads TGTGCCAGCAGCTCAGGACAGGACAAAATTTCCGCGGCTAATGAAAAACTGTTTTTT. Complete variable domain (other parts from reference TRBV11-3 and TRBJ1-4): EAGVVQSPRYKIIEKKQPVAFWCNPISGHNTLYWYLQNLGQGPELLIRYENEEAVDDSQLPKDRFSAERLKGVDSTLKIQPAELGDSAVYLCASSSGQDKISAANEKLFFGSGTQLSVL.

The rearrangement uses TRBV10-2 and TRBJ2-1; 9 bases align to TRBD2. CDR1 and CDR2 from the germline V gene are WSHSY and SAAADI. With V trimmed by 0 bases and J by 0 bases, 9 bases remained unmatched. This CDR3 comprises 19 residues. CDR3 DNA sequence: TGCGCCAGCAGTGAGTCATTAGCGGGGGCCCTAAGCTCCTACAATGAGCAGTTCTTC. Translated: CASSESLAGALSSYNEQFF.

The V and J genes are TRBV4-1 and TRBJ1-2; D perhaps matches TRBD1 (5 bases). The CDR3 has 16 residues. V lost 0 bases, J lost 7 bases, and 18 bases lay in between. Germline assignment: CDR1 MGHRA and CDR2 YSYEKL. Here the CDR3 reads CASSQDLGGVLGGYTF. Here the CDR3 DNA reads TGCGCCAGCAGCCAAGATCTAGGAGGGGTATTGGGTGGCTACACCTTC.

This chain connects TRBV30 to TRBJ1-1; D is possibly TRBD1 (6 bases). CDR1 GTSNPN and CDR2 SVGIG come from the germline V gene (reference sequence). V was trimmed by 5 bases and J by 5 bases, leaving 12 bases between them. The CDR3 sequence is 12 residues long. CDR3 loop: CAWYRAWTEAFF. The CDR3 coding sequence is TGTGCCTGGTACAGGGCGTGGACTGAAGCTTTCTTT.

This clone was recorded once. V usage is TRBV5-4 and J usage is TRBJ2-5; D gene ambiguous. The assigned J gene may be wrong: the sequence end matches TRBJ2-7 better. Germline CDR1 is SGHNT and CDR2 is YYREEE (reference sequence). This CDR3 is 12 amino acids long. CDR3 sequence reads: CASSSTDYEQYF. The CDR3 bases are TGTGCCAGCAGCTCCACTGATTACGAGCAGTACTTC.

The genes are TRBV19 and TRBJ1-1; tentatively, D is TRBD1 (5 bases). Per the germline V gene, CDR1 is LNHDA and CDR2 is SQIVND (reference sequence). This CDR3 is 14 amino acids long. Trimming shortened V by 7 bases and J by 0 bases, and 12 bases separated the two germline ends. The CDR3 region has the DNA TGTGCCAGTACCCTCGACAGACTGAACACTGAAGCTTTCTTT. Translation gives CASTLDRLNTEAFF.

This clone was picked up one time. The V gene is TRBV6-5, the J gene TRBJ2-7; TRBD2 matches at 7 bases. The CDR3 sequence is 12 residues long. V was pared by 5 bases and J by 4 bases, with 2 bases of the junction left unmatched. Germline values: CDR1 MNHEY, CDR2 SVGAGI. The CDR3 loop is CASSSGAYEQYF. CDR3 DNA: TGTGCCAGCAGTAGCGGGGCATACGAGCAGTACTTC.

This rearrangement joins TRBV7-2 to TRBJ2-3, with TRBD2 matching 10 bases. The CDR3 has 16 residues. V trimming: 6 bases; J trimming: 0 bases; junction bases outside the gene matches: 6. Per germline, CDR1 SGHTA and CDR2 FQGNSA. The CDR3 DNA is TGTGCCAGCAGGTCAACTAGCGGGGCTAGCACAGATACGCAGTATTTT. It translates to CASRSTSGASTDTQYF.

The CDR3 coding sequence is TGTGCCTGGAGTGTAGGGGACAAACGGACCCAGTACTTC. This sequence encodes CAWSVGDKRTQYF. This rearrangement joins TRBV30 to TRBJ2-5, with D possibly matching TRBD1 (6 bases). CDR3 size: 13 residues. V dropped 0 bases and J dropped 7 bases, with 12 bases sitting between them. Germline CDR1 GTSNPN, CDR2 SVGIG (reference sequence).

The genes are TRBV5-4 and TRBJ1-4; possible D gene TRBD1, 6 bases. The CDR3 extends over 15 amino acids. Looked up from germline, CDR1 is SGHNT and CDR2 is YYREEE (reference sequence). With 3 bases removed from V and 8 bases from J, the gap between germline ends came to 17 bases. The CDR3 DNA is TGTGCCAGCAGCTCGAACCAGGGGTTTGGAGAAAAACTGTTTTTT. It codes for CASSSNQGFGEKLFF.

Worth noting for this clone: Distinct nucleotide sequences in the sample also encode this CDR3. The chain uses TRBV9 and TRBJ1-1; TRBD1 matches at 8 bases. Trimming at V came to 3 bases and at J to 0 bases, leaving 1 base not matched to a gene. The germline gives CDR1 SGDLS, CDR2 YYNGEE. This CDR3 contains 14 residues. CDR3 sequence: CASSADRVNTEAFF. The CDR3 DNA reads as TGTGCCAGCAGCGCGGACAGGGTGAACACTGAAGCTTTCTTT.